Following are 19 T cell receptor beta chains from one sample sequenced in a study of graft-versus-host responses after intestinal transplantation. The method was immunoSEQ multiplex PCR; TCRdb's version includes in-frame clones alone and lacks a portion of them. This table has more than 85,000 clones, about 93% appearing once. These TCRs are of unknown antigen specificity. Source: unstimulated CD8+ T cells sorted from spleen or lymph node cells, taken before intestinal transplant. Receptors were obtained from a human donor who received an intestinal transplant.

This clone appeared a few times. The gene calls are TRBV5-8 and TRBJ1-4; D possibly corresponds to TRBD1 (5 bases). The CDR3 has 13 amino acids. CDR1 is SGHTS and CDR2 is YDEGEE in the germline V gene. V was cut by 1 base and J by 8 bases, with 9 bases left in between. CDR3 nucleotide sequence: TGTGCCAGCAGCTTGTCAGGGTGGGAAAAACTGTTTTTT. Its protein product is CASSLSGWEKLFF.

This clone was detected once. The chain links TRBV11-1 to TRBJ2-1; D is ambiguous. CDR3 length: 14 amino acids. From germline, CDR1 is SGHAT and CDR2 FQDESV (reference sequence). Trimming stripped 0 bases from V and 6 bases from J, with 9 bases between. The CDR3 DNA follows: TGTGCCAGCAGCTTAGCGGAGCCGGGCAATGAGCAGTTCTTC. Amino acids: CASSLAEPGNEQFF.

The CDR3 nucleotides are TGTGCCAGCAGCTTAGAGACTGCATCCAATGAGCAGTTCTTC. Encoded protein: CASSLETASNEQFF. The rearrangement uses TRBV7-9 and TRBJ2-1; the D is unclear. Looked up from germline, CDR1 is SEHNR and CDR2 is FQNEAQ (reference sequence). The CDR3 loop spans 14 amino acids. Trimming stripped 1 base from V and 6 bases from J, with 10 bases between.

This chain links TRBV27 with TRBJ2-5; D unresolved. V lost 5 bases, J lost 1 base, and 8 bases lay in between. This CDR3 comprises 13 residues. Germline CDR1 and CDR2: MNHEY and SMNVEV (reference sequence). CDR3 sequence reads: CASSPDPQETQYF. In DNA, the CDR3 is TGTGCCAGCAGTCCAGACCCCCAAGAGACCCAGTACTTC.

The V and J genes are TRBV5-1 and TRBJ2-5; D is undetermined. V lost 7 bases, J lost 1 base, and 2 bases lay in between. Germline CDR1 reads SGHRS; CDR2 reads YFSETQ. The length of the CDR3 is 10 residues. CDR3 sequence: CASFQETQYF. Here the CDR3 DNA reads TGCGCCAGCTTCCAAGAGACCCAGTACTTC.

This chain joins TRBV27 and TRBJ2-7, with D tentatively TRBD2 (5 bases). Per germline, CDR1 MNHEY and CDR2 SMNVEV (reference sequence). This CDR3 contains 13 residues. Trimming took off 0 bases at V and 6 bases at J, with 9 bases between the two ends. The CDR3 DNA is TGTGCCAGCAGTTTATCGGGAGCGCGCGAGCAGTACTTC. As protein: CASSLSGAREQYF.

V usage is TRBV4-1 and J usage is TRBJ2-1, with 8 nucleotides matching TRBD2. V shed 2 bases and J 9 bases; nucleotides not matched to a gene: 15. The CDR3 runs to 17 residues. Germline CDR1 reads MGHRA; CDR2 reads YSYEKL. CDR3 amino acids: CASSQRSGAGEIGEQFF. CDR3 sequence (DNA): TGCGCCAGCAGCCAAAGATCAGGAGCGGGAGAGATTGGTGAGCAGTTCTTC.

This chain uses TRBV19 with TRBJ2-7, with 13 nucleotides matching TRBD2. V shed 6 bases, J shed 3 bases, and the junction held 5 bases outside the gene matches. CDR3 length: 15 residues. Germline loops: CDR1 LNHDA, CDR2 SQIVND (reference sequence). Here the CDR3 DNA reads TGTGCCAGTAGCACCGGGACTAGCGGGATCTACGAGCAGTACTTC. Translated: CASSTGTSGIYEQYF.

The J gene is TRBJ2-7, the V gene TRBV5-1; no clear D. Trimming left V 4 bases short and J 9 bases short, with 14 bases between. The CDR3 totals 12 residues. CDR1 is SGHRS, CDR2 YFSETQ, per germline. The CDR3 sequence: CASSVDRLGQYF. CDR3 coding DNA: TGCGCCAGCAGCGTAGACCGACTGGGGCAGTACTTC.

This chain joins TRBV9 and TRBJ2-2, with 15 nucleotides matching TRBD2. Germline V CDR1 and CDR2: SGDLS, YYNGEE. J lost 0 bases, V lost 0 bases, and 6 bases had no gene match. CDR3 length: 20 amino acids. CDR3 nucleotides: TGTGCCAGCAGCGTAGTTGCCGGGACTAGCGGGAGGCCGAACACCGGGGAGCTGTTTTTT. This gives the protein CASSVVAGTSGRPNTGELFF.

The V and J genes are TRBV30 and TRBJ2-7, with D tentatively TRBD1 or TRBD2 (5 bases each). Germline CDR1 reads GTSNPN; CDR2 reads SVGIG (reference sequence). V was cut by 4 bases and J by 0 bases, with 7 bases left in between. There are 12 residues in the CDR3. The CDR3 region has the DNA TGTGCCTGGACCGGGACCTCCTACGAGCAGTACTTC. Protein product: CAWTGTSYEQYF.

In its sample, this clone was seen once. The chain couples TRBV7-9 to TRBJ1-5; TRBD1 might be the D (5 bases). V lost 4 bases to trimming and J lost 0 bases, with 13 bases between them. The CDR3 has 16 residues. Germline V gives CDR1 SEHNR, CDR2 FQNEAQ (reference sequence). The CDR3 DNA is TGTGCCAGCAGCTCCCAAGGGGATTATAGCAATCAGCCCCAGCATTTT. This translates into CASSSQGDYSNQPQHF.

This clone has just a few counts. The rearrangement uses TRBV9 and TRBJ1-1; D gene uncertain. Per the germline V gene, CDR1 is SGDLS and CDR2 is YYNGEE. This CDR3 contains 13 residues. Trimming shortened V by 9 bases and J by 7 bases, and 19 bases separated the two germline ends. In DNA form, the CDR3 reads TGTGCCACACACGCAACGGGAGCGGGTGAAGCTTTCTTT. It yields the protein CATHATGAGEAFF.

V gene TRBV11-2 combines with J gene TRBJ2-3, with TRBD2 matching 10 bases. The CDR3 loop spans 17 amino acids. CDR1 is SGHAT and CDR2 is FQNNGV in the germline V gene. J was trimmed by 0 bases and V by 5 bases; bases with no gene match: 8. The CDR3: CASSLTSGVPSTDTQYF. CDR3 coding DNA: TGTGCCAGCAGCCTAACTAGCGGGGTCCCTAGCACAGATACGCAGTATTTT.

The chain recombines TRBV7-9 with TRBJ2-1, with a possible D match to TRBD1 (6 bases). The CDR3 sequence is 13 residues long. Germline V CDR1 and CDR2: SEHNR, FQNEAQ (reference sequence). V was clipped by 5 bases and J by 9 bases, with 14 bases between them. CDR3 in amino acids: CASSGTNYGEQFF. The CDR3 DNA follows: TGTGCCAGCAGCGGGACAAATTACGGTGAGCAGTTCTTC.

This rearrangement joins TRBV9 to TRBJ2-1; D perhaps matches TRBD1 (6 bases). V was cut by 6 bases and J by 8 bases, with 21 bases left in between. The CDR3 spans 15 residues. CDR1 SGDLS and CDR2 YYNGEE come from the germline V gene. CDR3 in amino acids: CASTPFQGPRDEQFF. The DNA for the CDR3 is TGTGCCAGCACTCCTTTCCAGGGGCCGAGGGATGAGCAGTTCTTC.

The rearrangement links TRBV28 to TRBJ2-2; 8 nucleotides align to TRBD2. Trimming took 7 bases from V and 7 from J; bases not matched to a gene: 11. Germline loops: CDR1 MDHEN, CDR2 SYDVKM. CDR3 length equals 15 residues. The CDR3 protein is CASKAEREFIGELFF. The CDR3 nucleotides are TGTGCCAGCAAGGCGGAGCGGGAGTTCATCGGGGAGCTGTTTTTT.

The CDR3, as DNA: TGTGCCGCCGGTACTGTCTGGGGCAATGAGCAGTTCTTC. It codes for CAAGTVWGNEQFF. The V and J genes are TRBV19 and TRBJ2-1, with D unclear. Trimming removed 11 bases at V and 6 bases at J, with 17 bases between. Germline CDR1 LNHDA, CDR2 SQIVND (reference sequence). The CDR3 consists of 13 residues.

The rearrangement uses TRBV28 and TRBJ2-1; D is possibly TRBD2 (5 bases). V was cut by 5 bases and J by 5 bases, with 19 bases left in between. This CDR3 has 16 residues. From germline, CDR1 is MDHEN and CDR2 SYDVKM. The CDR3 loop is CASSPEGGPDNNEQFF. The CDR3 nucleotides are TGTGCCAGCAGTCCTGAGGGTGGCCCGGATAACAATGAGCAGTTCTTC. The variable domain in full, with the rest retrieved from reference TRBV28 and TRBJ2-1, is DVKVTQSSRYLVKRTGEKVFLECVQDMDHENMFWYRQDPGLGLRLIYFSYDVKMKEKGDIPEGYSVSREKKERFSLILESASTNQTSMYLCASSPEGGPDNNEQFFGPGTRLTVL.